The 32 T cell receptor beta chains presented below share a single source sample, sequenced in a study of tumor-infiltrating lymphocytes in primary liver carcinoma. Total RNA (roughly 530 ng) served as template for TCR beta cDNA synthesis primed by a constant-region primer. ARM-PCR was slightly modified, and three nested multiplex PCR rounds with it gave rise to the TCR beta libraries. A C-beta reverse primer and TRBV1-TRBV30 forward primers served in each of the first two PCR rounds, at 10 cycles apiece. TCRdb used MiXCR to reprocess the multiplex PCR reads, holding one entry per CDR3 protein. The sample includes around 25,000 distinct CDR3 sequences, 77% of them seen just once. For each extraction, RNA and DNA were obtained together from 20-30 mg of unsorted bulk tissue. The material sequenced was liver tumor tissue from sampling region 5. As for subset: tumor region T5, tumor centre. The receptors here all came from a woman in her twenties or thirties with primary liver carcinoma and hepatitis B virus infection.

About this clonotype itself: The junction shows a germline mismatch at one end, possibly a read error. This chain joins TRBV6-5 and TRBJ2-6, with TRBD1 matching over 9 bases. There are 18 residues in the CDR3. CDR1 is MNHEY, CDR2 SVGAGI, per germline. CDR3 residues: CASKTYRGRVFGANILTF. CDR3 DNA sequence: TGCGCCAGCAAGACATACAGGGGGCGCGTCTTTGGGGCCAACATCCTGACTTTC.

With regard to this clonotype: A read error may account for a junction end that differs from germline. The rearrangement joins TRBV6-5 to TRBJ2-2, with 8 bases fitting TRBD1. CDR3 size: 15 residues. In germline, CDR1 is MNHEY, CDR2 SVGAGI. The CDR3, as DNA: TGTGCCATCAGTCCGCGGACAGGGTTCACTGGGGAGATGTTTTTT. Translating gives CAISPRTGFTGEMFF.

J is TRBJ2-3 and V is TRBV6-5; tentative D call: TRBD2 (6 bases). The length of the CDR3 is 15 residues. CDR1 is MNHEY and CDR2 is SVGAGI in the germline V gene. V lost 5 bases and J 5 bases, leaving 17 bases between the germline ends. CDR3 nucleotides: TGTGCCAGCAGTCCACTAGCTGTGCGCAGAGATACGCAGTATTTT. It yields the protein CASSPLAVRRDTQYF.

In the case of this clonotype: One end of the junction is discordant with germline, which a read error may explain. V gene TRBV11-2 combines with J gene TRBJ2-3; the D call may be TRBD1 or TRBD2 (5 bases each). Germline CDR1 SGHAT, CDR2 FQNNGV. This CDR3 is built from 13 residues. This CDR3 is CASNLALGDTLYF. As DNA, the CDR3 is TGTGCTAGCAACTTAGCGTTAGGGGATACGCTGTATTTT.

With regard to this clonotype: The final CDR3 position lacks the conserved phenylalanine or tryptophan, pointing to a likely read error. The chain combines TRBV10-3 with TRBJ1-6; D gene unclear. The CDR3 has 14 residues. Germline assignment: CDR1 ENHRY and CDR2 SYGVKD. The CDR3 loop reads CAITRAPDNSPLHV. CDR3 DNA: TGTGCCATCACCCGAGCGCCCGATAATTCGCCCCTCCACGTT.

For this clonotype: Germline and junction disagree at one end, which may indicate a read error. The CDR3 bases are TGTAGCGTGGATGGACTGGCCGTGTCTGAACAGCTCTTC. Translating it yields CSVDGLAVSEQLF. V is TRBV29-1 and J is TRBJ2-1; maybe TRBD2 (5 bases). The CDR3 runs to 13 residues. CDR1 is SQVTM, CDR2 ANQGSEA, per germline.

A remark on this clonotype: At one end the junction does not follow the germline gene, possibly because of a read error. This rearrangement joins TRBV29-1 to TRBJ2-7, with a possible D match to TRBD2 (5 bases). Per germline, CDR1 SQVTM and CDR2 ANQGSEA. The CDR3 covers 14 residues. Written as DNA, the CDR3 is TGCAGCGTAGCCAGTCGGAGGCAGGTCTACGAGCATTATTTC. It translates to CSVASRRQVYEHYF.

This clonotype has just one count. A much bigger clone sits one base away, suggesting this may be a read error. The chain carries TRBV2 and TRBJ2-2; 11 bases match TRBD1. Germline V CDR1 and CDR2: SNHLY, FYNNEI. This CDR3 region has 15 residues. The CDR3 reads CVSSVRDRGAGELFF. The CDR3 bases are TGTGTCAGCAGTGTGCGGGACAGGGGGGCCGGGGAGCTGTTTTTT.

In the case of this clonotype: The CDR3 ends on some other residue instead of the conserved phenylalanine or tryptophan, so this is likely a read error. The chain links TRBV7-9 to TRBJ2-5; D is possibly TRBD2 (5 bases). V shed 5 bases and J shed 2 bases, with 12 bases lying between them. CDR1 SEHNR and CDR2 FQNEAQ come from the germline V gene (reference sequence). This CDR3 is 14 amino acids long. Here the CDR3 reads CASSLGGGQETQYS. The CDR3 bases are TGTGCCAGCAGCCTCGGAGGTGGACAAGAGACCCAGTACTCC.

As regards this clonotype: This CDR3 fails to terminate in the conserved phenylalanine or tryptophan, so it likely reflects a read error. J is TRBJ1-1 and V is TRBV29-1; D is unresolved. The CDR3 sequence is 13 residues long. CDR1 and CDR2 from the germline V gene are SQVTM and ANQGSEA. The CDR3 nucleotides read TGCAACGCTTATCACAGTCTGAACACTGAAGCTTTCATT. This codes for CNAYHSLNTEAFI.

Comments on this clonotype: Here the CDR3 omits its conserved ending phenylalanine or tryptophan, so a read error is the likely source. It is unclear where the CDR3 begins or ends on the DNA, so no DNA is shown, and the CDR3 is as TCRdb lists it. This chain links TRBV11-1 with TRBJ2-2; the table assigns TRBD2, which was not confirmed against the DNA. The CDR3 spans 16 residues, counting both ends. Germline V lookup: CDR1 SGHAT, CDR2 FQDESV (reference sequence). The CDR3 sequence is CANSRVMAGVSGELLS.

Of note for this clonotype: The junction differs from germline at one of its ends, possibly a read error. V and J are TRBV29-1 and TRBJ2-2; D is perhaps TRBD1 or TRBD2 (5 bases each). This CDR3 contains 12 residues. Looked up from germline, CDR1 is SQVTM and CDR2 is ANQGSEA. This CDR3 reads CSVVIWDGELFF. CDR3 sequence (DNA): TGCAGCGTTGTGATATGGGACGGGGAACTGTTTTTT.

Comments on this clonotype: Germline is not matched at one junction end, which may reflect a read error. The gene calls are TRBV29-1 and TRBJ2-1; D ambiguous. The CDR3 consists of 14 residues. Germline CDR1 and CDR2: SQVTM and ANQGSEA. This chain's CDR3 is CSAATGVSSNEQSF. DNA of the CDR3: TGCAGCGCCGCGACTGGAGTAAGCTCCAATGAGCAGTCCTTC.

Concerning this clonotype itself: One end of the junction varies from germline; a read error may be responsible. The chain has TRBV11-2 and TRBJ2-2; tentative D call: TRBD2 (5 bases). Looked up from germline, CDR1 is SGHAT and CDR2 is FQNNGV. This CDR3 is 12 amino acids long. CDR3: CGSSAEHGELFF. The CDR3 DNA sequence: TGTGGCAGCAGCGCGGAGCACGGGGAGCTATTTTTT.

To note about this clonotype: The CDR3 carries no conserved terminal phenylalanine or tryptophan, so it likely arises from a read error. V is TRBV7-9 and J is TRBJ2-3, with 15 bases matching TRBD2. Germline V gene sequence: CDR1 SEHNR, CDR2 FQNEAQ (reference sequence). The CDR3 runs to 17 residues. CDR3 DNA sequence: TGTCCCAGCAGCCCGGGACTAGCGGGAGGCCTCACAGATACGCAGTATTTA. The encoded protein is CPSSPGLAGGLTDTQYL.

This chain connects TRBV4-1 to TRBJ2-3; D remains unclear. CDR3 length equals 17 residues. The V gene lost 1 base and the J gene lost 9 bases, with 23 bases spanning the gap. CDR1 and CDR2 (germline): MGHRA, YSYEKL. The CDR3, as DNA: TGCGCCAGCAGCCAAGTCGTAACTATCAGCGACGTAGAAACGCAGTATTTT. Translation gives CASSQVVTISDVETQYF.

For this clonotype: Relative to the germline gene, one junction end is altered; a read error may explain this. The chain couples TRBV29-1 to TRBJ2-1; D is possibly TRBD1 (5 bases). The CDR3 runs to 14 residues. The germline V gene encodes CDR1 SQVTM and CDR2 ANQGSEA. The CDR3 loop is CSVENRLHHNEQFF. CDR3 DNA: TGCAGTGTTGAGAACAGGCTTCATCACAATGAGCAGTTCTTC.

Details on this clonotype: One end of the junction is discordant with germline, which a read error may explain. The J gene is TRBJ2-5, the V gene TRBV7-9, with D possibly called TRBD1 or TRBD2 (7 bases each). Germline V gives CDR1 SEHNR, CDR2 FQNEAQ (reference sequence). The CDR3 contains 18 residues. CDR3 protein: CASSSGRGGPFDVQTQYF. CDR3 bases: TGCGCCAGCAGCTCAGGCAGGGGGGGACCCTTCGATGTCCAGACCCAGTACTTC.

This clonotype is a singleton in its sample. CDR3 sequence: CDSTTGQSGNEQFF. The CDR3, as DNA: TGTGACAGTACTACAGGTCAGAGTGGCAATGAGCAGTTCTTC. The V and J genes are TRBV12-3 or TRBV12-4 and TRBJ2-1, with TRBD1 as a possible D gene (5 bases). CDR3 size: 14 residues.

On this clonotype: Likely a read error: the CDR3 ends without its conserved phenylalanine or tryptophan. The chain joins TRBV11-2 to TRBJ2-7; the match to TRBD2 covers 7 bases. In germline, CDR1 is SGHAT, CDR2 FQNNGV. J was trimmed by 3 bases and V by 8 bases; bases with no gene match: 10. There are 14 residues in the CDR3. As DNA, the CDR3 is TGTGCCAGCGGCCCGCCGGGACTACACTACGAGCAGTACATT. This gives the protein CASGPPGLHYEQYI.

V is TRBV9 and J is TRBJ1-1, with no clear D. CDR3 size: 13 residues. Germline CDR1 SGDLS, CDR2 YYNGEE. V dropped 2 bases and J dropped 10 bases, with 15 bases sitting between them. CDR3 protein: CASSVGVGATAFF. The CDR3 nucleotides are TGTGCCAGCAGCGTGGGAGTGGGCGCTACAGCTTTCTTT.

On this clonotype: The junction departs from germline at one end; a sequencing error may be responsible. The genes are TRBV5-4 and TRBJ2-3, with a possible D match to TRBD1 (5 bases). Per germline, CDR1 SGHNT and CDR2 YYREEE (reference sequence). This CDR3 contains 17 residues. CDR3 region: CARSVDGHPPPTDMQYF. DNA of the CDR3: TGTGCCAGAAGCGTAGACGGACACCCTCCGCCCACAGATATGCAGTATTTT.

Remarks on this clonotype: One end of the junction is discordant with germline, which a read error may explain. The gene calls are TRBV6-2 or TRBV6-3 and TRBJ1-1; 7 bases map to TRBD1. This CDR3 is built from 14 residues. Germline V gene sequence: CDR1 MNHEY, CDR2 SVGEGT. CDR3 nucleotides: TGTGCCAGCGGTTACACGAACAGGGGAACTGAAGCCTTCTTT. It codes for CASGYTNRGTEAFF.

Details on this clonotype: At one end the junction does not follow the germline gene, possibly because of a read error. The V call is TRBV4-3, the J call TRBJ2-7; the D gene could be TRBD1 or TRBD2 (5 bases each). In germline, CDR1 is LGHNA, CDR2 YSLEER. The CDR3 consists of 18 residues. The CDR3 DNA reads TGCGCCGGCAGCCAAGCTGTGACTGGGGGTCACATTAGCTACGAGCAATACTTC. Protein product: CAGSQAVTGGHISYEQYF.

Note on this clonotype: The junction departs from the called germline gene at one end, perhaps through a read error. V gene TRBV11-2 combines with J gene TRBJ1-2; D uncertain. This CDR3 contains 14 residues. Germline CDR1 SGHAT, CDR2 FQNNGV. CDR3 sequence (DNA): TGTGTCAGCAGCTTGAGGGAAGCTAACCATGGCTACACCTTC. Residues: CVSSLREANHGYTF.

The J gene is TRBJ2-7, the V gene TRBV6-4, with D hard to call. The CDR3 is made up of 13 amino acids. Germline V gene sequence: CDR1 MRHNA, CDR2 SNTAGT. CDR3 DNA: TGTGACAACGAGACACGGTCCCCCTACGAGCAGTACTTC. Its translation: CDNETRSPYEQYF.

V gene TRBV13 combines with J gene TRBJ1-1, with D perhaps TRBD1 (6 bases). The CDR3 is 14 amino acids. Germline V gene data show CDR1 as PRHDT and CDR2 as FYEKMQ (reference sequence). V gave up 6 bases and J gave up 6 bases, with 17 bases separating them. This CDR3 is CASRIGGANSEAFF. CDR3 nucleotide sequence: TGTGCCAGCAGGATAGGGGGTGCAAATTCTGAAGCTTTCTTT. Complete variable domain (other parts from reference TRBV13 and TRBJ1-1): AAGVIQSPRHLIKEKRETATLKCYPIPRHDTVYWYQQGPGQDPQFLISFYEKMQSDKGSIPDRFSAQQFSDYHSELNMSSLELGDSALYFCASRIGGANSEAFFGQGTRLTVV.

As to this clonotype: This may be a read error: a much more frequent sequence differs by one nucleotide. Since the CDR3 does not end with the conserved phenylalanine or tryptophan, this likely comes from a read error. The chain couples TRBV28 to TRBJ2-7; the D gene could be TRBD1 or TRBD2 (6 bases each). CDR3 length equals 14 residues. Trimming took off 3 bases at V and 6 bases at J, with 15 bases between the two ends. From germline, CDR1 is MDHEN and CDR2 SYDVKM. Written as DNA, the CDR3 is TGTGCCAGCAGTTTGGAGGGGGAGTGGTCCGAGCAGTACCTC. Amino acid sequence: CASSLEGEWSEQYL.

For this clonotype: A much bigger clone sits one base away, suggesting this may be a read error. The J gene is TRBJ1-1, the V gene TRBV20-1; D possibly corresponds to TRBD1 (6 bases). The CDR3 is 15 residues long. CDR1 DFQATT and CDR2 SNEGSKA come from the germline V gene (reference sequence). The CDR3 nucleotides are TGCAGTGCTAGAGAATTTGGGACACCGAACACTGAAACTTTCTTT. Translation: CSAREFGTPNTETFF.

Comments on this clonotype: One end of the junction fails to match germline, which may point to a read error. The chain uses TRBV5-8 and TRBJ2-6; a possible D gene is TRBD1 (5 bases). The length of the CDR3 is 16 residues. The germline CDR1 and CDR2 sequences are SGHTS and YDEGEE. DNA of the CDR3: TGTGCTAGCACCATGACGGGCTTCTCTGGGGCCAACGTCCTGGCTTTC. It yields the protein CASTMTGFSGANVLAF.

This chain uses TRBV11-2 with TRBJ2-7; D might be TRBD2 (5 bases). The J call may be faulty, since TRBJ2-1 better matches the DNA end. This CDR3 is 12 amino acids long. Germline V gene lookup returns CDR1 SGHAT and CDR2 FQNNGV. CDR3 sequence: CASSYYDYDQFF. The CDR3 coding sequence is TGTGCCAGCAGCTACTACGACTACGATCAGTTCTTC.

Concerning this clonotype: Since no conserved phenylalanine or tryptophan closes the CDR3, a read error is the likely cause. For the CDR3, the DNA is TGTGCGAGCAGTTTACCCATCCATGGCTACACCTAC. Amino acids: CASSLPIHGYTY. This chain uses TRBV28 with TRBJ1-2; D is unresolved. CDR3 length: 12 amino acids. From germline, CDR1 is MDHEN and CDR2 SYDVKM.